This T cell receptor beta chain is drawn from a study of metastatic and nonmetastatic thyroid tumors. Study overall: Repertoire data that came from the blood and tumor or nodule tissue of malignant and benign thyroid patients were compared. Study results and caveats: In blood and tumor, TCR beta diversity was reportedly significantly higher in malignant thyroid tumors than in benign nodules.

Germline V lookup: CDR1 MNHEY, CDR2 SMNVEV (reference sequence). Trimming shortened V by 7 bases and J by 6 bases, and 13 bases separated the two germline ends. This CDR3 has 13 residues. To note about this clone: Antigen unknown.

None of the patients had undergone any treatment ahead of thyroid surgery. Authors' methods: CDR3 differences across clinicopathological groups were used to build a distant-metastasis classifier for papillary thyroid cancer. MiXCR reprocessed the PCR reads for TCRdb. What appears here as the V and J calls and clone size reflects TCRdb's work, not the paper's. The table records 25,000 to 30,000 clones, 16% of them present only once. The rearrangement uses TRBV27 and TRBJ2-1; D gene uncertain. The sample consisted of blood. The receptor was isolated from a male donor with papillary thyroid cancer or a benign thyroid nodule (not recorded which). Some clones in this sample may be carry-over from other donors' samples. The chain's CDR3 is CASIPPGGNEQFF. The DNA for the CDR3 is TGTGCCAGCATACCCCCCGGTGGCAATGAGCAGTTCTTC.